Below, 18 T cell receptor beta chains from the same sample are listed, as sequenced in a study of beta chain features in type 1 diabetes. Reverse transcription of all isolated RNA meant that expressed TCRB transcripts were sequenced. Assay: immunoSEQ multiplex PCR; the TCRdb copy retains only in-frame clones and omits some. The data contain more than 150,000 clones, about 13% of them singletons. Sequencing was performed on central memory CD4+ T cells from blood. The source of these receptors is a woman between 18 and 29 years old in good health.

The sample holds many counts of this clone. J is TRBJ1-5 and V is TRBV7-9; maybe TRBD1 (6 bases). Germline CDR1 and CDR2: SEHNR and FQNEAQ (reference sequence). The CDR3 contains 17 residues. The V and J ends lost 5 bases and 5 bases respectively, with 22 bases between them. DNA of the CDR3: TGTGCCAGCAGCCCCATGCTCACAGGGTTTGGGGATCAGCCCCAGCATTTT. It yields the protein CASSPMLTGFGDQPQHF.

The V call is TRBV7-8, the J call TRBJ1-4, with a possible D match to TRBD1 (5 bases). Looked up from germline, CDR1 is SGHVS and CDR2 is FQNEAQ. This CDR3 is 13 amino acids long. The ends were cut back, 1 base at V and 11 bases at J, with 11 bases in the middle. The CDR3 here is CASSLGKGVKLFF. Here the CDR3 DNA reads TGTGCCAGCAGCTTAGGGAAAGGGGTTAAACTGTTTTTT.

This clone turned up a few times. The V and J genes are TRBV29-1 and TRBJ1-3; D gene ambiguous. V was pared by 4 bases and J by 0 bases, with 7 bases between. CDR1 and CDR2 (germline): SQVTM, ANQGSEA. The CDR3 loop spans 13 amino acids. CDR3 in DNA: TGCAGCGTTGGAACAAGCTCTGGAAACACCATATATTTT. Its protein is CSVGTSSGNTIYF. Looking up the rest from reference TRBV29-1 and TRBJ1-3 gives the full variable domain: SAVISQKPSRDICQRGTSLTIQCQVDSQVTMMFWYRQQPGQSLTLIATANQGSEATYESGFVIDKFPISRPNLTFSTLTVSNMSPEDSSIYLCSVGTSSGNTIYFGEGSWLTVV.

This clone has more than one count but fewer than ten. The rearrangement uses TRBV10-3 and TRBJ2-7, with D tentatively TRBD2 (5 bases). CDR3 length: 15 amino acids. V lost 11 bases and J 1 base, leaving 21 bases between the germline ends. From germline, CDR1 is ENHRY and CDR2 SYGVKD. DNA of the CDR3: TGTGCCGTTCTATCTGGGAGAGTAGGGTCCTACGAGCAGTACTTC. It specifies CAVLSGRVGSYEQYF.

The chain recombines TRBV7-2 with TRBJ2-5; TRBD1 aligns across 10 bases. The length of the CDR3 is 18 residues. J lost 4 bases, V lost 0 bases, and 11 bases had no gene match. Germline V gene data show CDR1 as SGHTA and CDR2 as FQGNSA. CDR3 loop: CASSLAKTRDRGGETQYF. Written as DNA, the CDR3 is TGTGCCAGCAGCTTAGCGAAAACCCGGGACAGGGGTGGAGAGACCCAGTACTTC.

This clone showed up just a few times. Other DNA sequences of this sample code for an identical CDR3. The gene calls are TRBV7-2 and TRBJ1-1; D is unclear. The CDR3 has 11 residues. Germline CDR1 reads SGHTA; CDR2 reads FQGNSA. V was shortened by 5 bases and J by 11 bases, with 12 bases between the two germline ends. The CDR3 bases are TGTGCCAGCAGCCCTTATTTGGAGGCTTTCTTT. Amino acid sequence: CASSPYLEAFF.

The chain couples TRBV30 to TRBJ1-1, with 10 bases matching TRBD1. Germline V lookup: CDR1 GTSNPN, CDR2 SVGIG (reference sequence). The CDR3 spans 14 residues. Unmatched junction bases numbered 5, after V lost 7 bases and J lost 0 bases. CDR3 bases: TGTGCCTTGGACAGGGGGAACATGAACACTGAAGCTTTCTTT. This codes for CALDRGNMNTEAFF.

This clone was seen a few times. This chain connects TRBV5-1 to TRBJ2-1; 10 bases match TRBD2. Germline V gene lookup returns CDR1 SGHRS and CDR2 YFSETQ. J lost 2 bases, V lost 4 bases, and 12 bases had no gene match. The CDR3 is 18 residues long. CDR3 loop: CASSPGGTSVNPYNEQFF. The CDR3 DNA is TGCGCCAGCAGCCCAGGAGGGACTAGCGTGAACCCCTACAATGAGCAGTTCTTC.

This clone was counted between two and nine times. J is TRBJ2-7 and V is TRBV5-1; 10 positions match TRBD2. Trimming removed 3 bases from V and 3 bases from J; junction bases left unmatched: 3. The CDR3 length is 14 residues. The germline V gene has CDR1 SGHRS and CDR2 YFSETQ. This CDR3 is CASSWTSGNYEQYF. CDR3 bases: TGCGCCAGCAGCTGGACTAGCGGAAACTACGAGCAGTACTTC.

The rearrangement joins TRBV11-3 to TRBJ2-2; D unresolved. Germline V lookup: CDR1 SGHNT, CDR2 YENEEA. The CDR3 has 13 residues. Trimming took 4 bases from V and 6 from J, leaving 9 bases between them. The CDR3 protein is CASSSPLAGELFF. CDR3 bases: TGTGCCAGCAGCTCACCCCTAGCCGGGGAGCTGTTTTTT.

V gene TRBV11-2 combines with J gene TRBJ2-6; no clear D. The CDR3 sequence is 17 residues long. V gave up 5 bases and J gave up 1 base, with 15 bases separating them. CDR1 SGHAT and CDR2 FQNNGV come from the germline V gene. The CDR3 DNA reads TGTGCCAGCAGCCAAGAGCATTCTGGTTCTGGGGCCAACGTCCTGACTTTC. Amino acid sequence: CASSQEHSGSGANVLTF.

This clone was detected only a few times. V usage is TRBV19 and J usage is TRBJ2-5; 9 nucleotides match TRBD2. Per the germline V gene, CDR1 is LNHDA and CDR2 is SQIVND (reference sequence). The V segment lost 5 bases and the J segment 5 bases; nucleotides outside the gene matches: 12. The CDR3 runs to 16 residues. The CDR3, as DNA: TGTGCCAGTAGTTTGATAGCGGGAGATCTTCACGAGACCCAGTACTTC. Protein product: CASSLIAGDLHETQYF.

This clone was seen a single time. The chain couples TRBV7-2 to TRBJ2-6; 7 positions agree with TRBD1. CDR3 length equals 15 residues. Germline-derived CDR1 and CDR2 are SGHTA and FQGNSA. V was pared by 11 bases and J by 1 base, with 8 bases of the junction left unmatched. For the CDR3, the DNA is TGTGCCCTAGGGGGACAGCTATCTGGGGCCAACGTCCTGACTTTC. Translating gives CALGGQLSGANVLTF.

This clone has just a few counts. This chain connects TRBV6-6 to TRBJ2-1; TRBD1 matches at 11 bases. This CDR3 has 14 residues. The V and J ends lost 6 bases and 9 bases, in that order; junction bases with no gene match: 7. From germline, CDR1 is MNHNY and CDR2 SVGAGI (reference sequence). The CDR3, as DNA: TGTGCCAGCAGCTCGGACAGGGGGCGCGCTGAGCAGTTCTTC. This codes for CASSSDRGRAEQFF.

This clone was counted only a few times. This rearrangement joins TRBV20-1 to TRBJ2-3; D unclear. CDR3 length equals 11 residues. Germline V gives CDR1 DFQATT, CDR2 SNEGSKA (reference sequence). Trimming removed 3 bases at V and 4 bases at J, with 5 bases between. The CDR3 nucleotides are TGCAGTGCTAGCTTCGCAGATACGCAGTATTTT. It translates to CSASFADTQYF.

CDR3 sequence: CASSYGSPQGSEQYF. For the CDR3, the DNA is TGTGCCAGCAGCTACGGATCCCCGCAGGGTAGTGAGCAGTACTTC. The rearrangement uses TRBV7-2 and TRBJ2-7; a possible D gene is TRBD1 (5 bases). From germline, CDR1 is SGHTA and CDR2 FQGNSA. Trimming cost V 4 bases and J 7 bases, with 20 bases left between them. This CDR3 is 15 amino acids long.

The chain has TRBV28 and TRBJ1-1; the D gene is possibly TRBD1 (6 bases). Germline values: CDR1 MDHEN, CDR2 SYDVKM. The CDR3 covers 15 residues. V lost 3 bases and J 4 bases, leaving 15 bases between the germline ends. CDR3 protein: CASSFPQGSSTEAFF. Here the CDR3 DNA reads TGTGCCAGCAGTTTCCCACAGGGATCTAGCACTGAAGCTTTCTTT.

The chain uses TRBV30 and TRBJ1-3, with no clear D. Germline CDR1 is GTSNPN and CDR2 is SVGIG (reference sequence). V gave up 1 base and J gave up 0 bases, with 7 bases separating them. The CDR3 is 14 amino acids. The CDR3 sequence is CAWSDGFSGNTIYF. The CDR3 nucleotides read TGTGCCTGGAGTGATGGCTTCTCTGGAAACACCATATATTTT.